Below, 31 T cell receptor beta chains from the same sample are listed, as sequenced in a study of memory CD4+ T cells and cytomegalovirus serostatus. Sequenced by immunoSEQ multiplex PCR; TCRdb stores in-frame clones only, minus some. The table records 25,000 to 30,000 clones, over 70% of them present only once. The sort gate was single viable CD3+CD4+CD8-CD45RO+ cells for memory CD4+ T cells. The sequenced sample consisted of memory CD4+ T cells from blood. The receptors were sampled from an adult in good health and CMV-seronegative.

The chain has TRBV15 and TRBJ2-3, with 10 bases matching TRBD2. From germline, CDR1 is LNHNV and CDR2 YYDKDF (reference sequence). The ends lost 2 bases at V and 1 base at J; junction bases unmatched: 6. This CDR3 is built from 17 residues. In DNA form, the CDR3 reads TGTGCCACCAGCAGACCGACCGGGACTAGCGGCACAGATACGCAGTATTTT. This sequence encodes CATSRPTGTSGTDTQYF.

The chain combines TRBV2 with TRBJ1-1; no clear D. Germline V gene lookup returns CDR1 SNHLY and CDR2 FYNNEI. The V and J ends lost 7 bases and 6 bases respectively, with 9 bases between them. This CDR3 contains 11 residues. CDR3 protein: CASTRSAEAFF. The CDR3, as DNA: TGTGCCAGCACCCGGAGCGCTGAAGCTTTCTTT. Drawing the rest from reference TRBV2 and TRBJ1-1, the complete variable domain is EPEVTQTPSHQVTQMGQEVILRCVPISNHLYFYWYRQILGQKVEFLVSFYNNEISEKSEIFDDQFSVERPDGSNFTLKIRSTKLEDSAMYFCASTRSAEAFFGQGTRLTVV.

The chain carries TRBV10-2 and TRBJ1-1; a weak D match, TRBD1 (6 bases). The CDR3 is 18 residues long. V lost 4 bases and J lost 1, with 22 bases in between. In germline, CDR1 is WSHSY, CDR2 SAAADI. The CDR3 DNA reads as TGCGCCAGCAGTGTAAGGGGACAAGGATCATCAAGGAACACTGAAGCTTTCTTT. It specifies CASSVRGQGSSRNTEAFF.

In the case of this clone: Other DNA sequences of this sample code for an identical CDR3. The chain has TRBV30 and TRBJ1-1; a possible D gene is TRBD1 (5 bases). The CDR3 covers 13 residues. Trimming removed 1 base from V and 2 bases from J, with 8 bases in between. CDR1 is GTSNPN, CDR2 SVGIG, per germline (reference sequence). In DNA, the CDR3 is TGTGCCTGGAGTGCTACAGGTAACACTGAAGCTTTCTTT. As protein: CAWSATGNTEAFF.

In this sample, this clone turned up a few times. This chain connects TRBV4-2 to TRBJ2-7; 7 bases are shared with TRBD1. Germline CDR1 and CDR2: LGHNA and YNFKEQ. The ends lost 4 bases at V and 4 bases at J; junction bases unmatched: 7. The CDR3 has 14 residues. Here the CDR3 reads CASSREGANYEQYF. The CDR3 DNA reads TGTGCCAGCAGCCGAGAGGGGGCCAATTACGAGCAGTACTTC.

The chain combines TRBV7-3 with TRBJ1-6; the D gene is possibly TRBD1 (5 bases). Germline loops: CDR1 SGHTA, CDR2 FQGTGA. The V and J ends lost 2 bases and 9 bases respectively, with 14 bases between them. The CDR3 runs 15 residues. The CDR3 DNA sequence: TGTGCCAGCAGCTTAGGGCCGGGGCAGGGTTCACCCCTCCACTTT. It yields the protein CASSLGPGQGSPLHF.

This clone came up a few times. The CDR3 loop reads CASSEGRDRSVGELFF. Here the CDR3 DNA reads TGCGCCAGCAGTGAGGGCCGGGACAGGTCTGTCGGGGAGCTGTTTTTT. V and J are TRBV10-2 and TRBJ2-2; 8 positions match TRBD1. Germline CDR1 WSHSY, CDR2 SAAADI. The trim removed 2 bases at V and 7 bases at J, leaving 9 bases unmatched. CDR3 size: 16 residues.

The chain employs TRBV5-4 and TRBJ1-1; 8 nucleotides align to TRBD1. The length of the CDR3 is 16 residues. Trimming took 0 bases from V and 4 from J; bases not matched to a gene: 8. The germline V gene encodes CDR1 SGHNT and CDR2 YYREEE (reference sequence). The CDR3 here is CASSLGTGRPGTEAFF. CDR3 DNA sequence: TGTGCCAGCAGCTTGGGGACAGGGAGACCTGGCACTGAAGCTTTCTTT.

CDR3 sequence reads: CASSLPAPGYYEQYF. The CDR3 DNA follows: TGTGCCAGCAGTTTACCAGCGCCAGGCTACTACGAGCAGTACTTC. The chain links TRBV28 to TRBJ2-7; D is uncertain. The CDR3 is made up of 15 amino acids. Germline V gene data show CDR1 as MDHEN and CDR2 as SYDVKM. Trimming pared 2 bases from V and 3 bases from J, leaving 14 bases between.

The chain joins TRBV4-1 to TRBJ2-4; 11 positions match TRBD2. CDR3 length: 21 residues. The V segment lost 1 base and the J segment 2 bases; nucleotides outside the gene matches: 16. Germline CDR1 and CDR2: MGHRA and YSYEKL. CDR3 region: CASSQGKARLAGGGTKNIQYF. DNA for the CDR3: TGCGCCAGCAGCCAAGGAAAGGCCCGGCTAGCGGGGGGCGGTACCAAAAACATTCAGTACTTC.

The chain employs TRBV29-1 and TRBJ2-1; D remains unclear. Germline V gene lookup returns CDR1 SQVTM and CDR2 ANQGSEA. The CDR3 has 13 amino acids. V gave up 6 bases and J gave up 0 bases, with 9 bases separating them. Here the CDR3 DNA reads TGCAGCGTAGGTACCAGCTCCTACAATGAGCAGTTCTTC. Its protein is CSVGTSSYNEQFF.

The chain joins TRBV7-9 to TRBJ2-3; tentatively, D is TRBD1 or TRBD2 (5 bases each). Germline CDR1 SEHNR, CDR2 FQNEAQ (reference sequence). CDR3 length equals 13 residues. V shed 0 bases and J shed 4 bases, with 5 bases lying between them. The DNA for the CDR3 is TGTGCCAGCAGCTTAGCGGGGGCAGATACGCAGTATTTT. Translating it yields CASSLAGADTQYF.

This chain connects TRBV13 to TRBJ2-1, with 7 bases identical to TRBD1. Germline CDR1 PRHDT, CDR2 FYEKMQ (reference sequence). V dropped 4 bases and J dropped 7; count of bases not matched to a gene: 10. This CDR3 region has 15 residues. In DNA form, the CDR3 reads TGTGCCAGCAGCTCCAAGGGGGCCGGTATAAATGAGCAGTTCTTC. Residues: CASSSKGAGINEQFF.

The chain uses TRBV10-3 and TRBJ1-1; TRBD1 agrees at 7 bases. Per the germline V gene, CDR1 is ENHRY and CDR2 is SYGVKD. The V segment lost 6 bases and the J segment 3 bases; nucleotides outside the gene matches: 10. The CDR3 runs to 15 residues. Here the CDR3 DNA reads TGTGCCATCAGGGCCTCAGGGACAGTGGACACTGAAGCTTTCTTT. This gives the protein CAIRASGTVDTEAFF.

In DNA, the CDR3 is TGCGCCAGCAGCTTGGTCAGGGGAGTCTACGAGCAGTACTTC. Translation gives CASSLVRGVYEQYF. The V gene is TRBV5-1, the J gene TRBJ2-7; a possible D gene is TRBD1 (6 bases). Germline CDR1 and CDR2: SGHRS and YFSETQ. The CDR3 runs 14 residues. V was cut by 0 bases and J by 3 bases, with 10 bases left in between.

This chain links TRBV6-5 with TRBJ1-5; D might be TRBD1 (6 bases). The V end was cut by 5 bases, the J end by 4 bases, with 12 bases between. This CDR3 spans 14 amino acids. The germline V gene encodes CDR1 MNHEY and CDR2 SVGAGI. The CDR3 reads CASSRGVRNQPQHF. The CDR3 DNA is TGTGCCAGCAGTAGGGGGGTTCGAAATCAGCCCCAGCATTTT.

The rearrangement joins TRBV29-1 to TRBJ2-2; TRBD2 is a possible D gene (6 bases). Trimming cost V 4 bases and J 5 bases, with 8 bases left between them. The CDR3 runs 12 residues. Germline V gene sequence: CDR1 SQVTM, CDR2 ANQGSEA. The CDR3 reads CSVGEVTGELFF. The CDR3 DNA is TGCAGCGTTGGGGAGGTTACCGGGGAGCTGTTTTTT.

The CDR3 region has the DNA TGTGCCAGCAGCTTGGCTTCTGGGGGGCGTGGAAACACCATATATTTT. It encodes CASSLASGGRGNTIYF. The rearrangement links TRBV5-4 to TRBJ1-3, with D perhaps TRBD1 (6 bases). Trimming left V 0 bases short and J 3 bases short, with 13 bases between. The V gene's germline CDR1 is SGHNT and CDR2 YYREEE (reference sequence). The CDR3 is 16 residues long.

The V and J genes are TRBV5-1 and TRBJ2-2; 9 bases are a match to TRBD1. This CDR3 comprises 12 residues. Germline trimming cut 8 bases from V and 5 bases from J; bases unmatched to any gene: 1. The germline V gene encodes CDR1 SGHRS and CDR2 YFSETQ. The CDR3 sequence: CARQGATGELFF. In DNA, the CDR3 is TGCGCCAGACAGGGGGCAACCGGGGAGCTGTTTTTT.

V usage is TRBV30 and J usage is TRBJ1-2; TRBD1 matches at 8 bases. Germline CDR1 reads GTSNPN; CDR2 reads SVGIG (reference sequence). The CDR3 sequence is 13 residues long. V gave up 3 bases and J gave up 3 bases; unmatched junction bases: 3. The CDR3 DNA is TGTGCCTGGAGGTTGACAGGGGACTATGGCTACACCTTC. This translates into CAWRLTGDYGYTF.

The genes are TRBV7-2 and TRBJ1-1, with D tentatively TRBD1 (5 bases). Trimming removed 3 bases from V and 0 bases from J, with 11 bases in between. Germline V CDR1 and CDR2: SGHTA, FQGNSA. The CDR3 sequence is 15 residues long. The CDR3 DNA reads as TGTGCCAGCAGCTTGTACAGGAGTTTGAACACTGAAGCTTTCTTT. The encoded protein is CASSLYRSLNTEAFF.

The rearrangement links TRBV4-2 to TRBJ2-1, with D possibly matching TRBD1 (8 bases). In germline, CDR1 is LGHNA, CDR2 YNFKEQ. Deletions cut 0 bases from V and 2 bases from J, with 14 bases between. This CDR3 region has 17 residues. The CDR3 DNA reads TGTGCCAGCAGCCAAGAAGCTACAGGGGGGGCCTACAATGAGCAGTTCTTC. Translation gives CASSQEATGGAYNEQFF.

The V gene is TRBV19, the J gene TRBJ1-1, with D unresolved. The CDR3 is made up of 14 amino acids. The germline gives CDR1 LNHDA, CDR2 SQIVND (reference sequence). V was clipped by 3 bases and J by 4 bases, with 12 bases between them. CDR3 in amino acids: CASSMAGASTEAFF. Here the CDR3 DNA reads TGTGCCAGTAGTATGGCAGGTGCTAGCACTGAAGCTTTCTTT.

The chain is built from TRBV11-1 and TRBJ2-6, with D possibly matching TRBD1 (5 bases). Looked up from germline, CDR1 is SGHAT and CDR2 is FQDESV (reference sequence). This CDR3 has 15 amino acids. V dropped 2 bases and J dropped 2 bases, with 7 bases sitting between them. This CDR3 is CASSLQGAGANVLTF. The CDR3 DNA reads as TGTGCCAGCAGCTTACAGGGTGCTGGGGCCAACGTCCTGACTTTC.

The V gene is TRBV6-6, the J gene TRBJ2-3; D unclear. V was shortened by 5 bases and J by 6 bases, with 6 bases between the two germline ends. This CDR3 contains 11 residues. CDR1 and CDR2 (germline): MNHNY, SVGAGI (reference sequence). The CDR3 spells CASSAPDTQYF. In DNA, the CDR3 is TGTGCCAGCAGTGCCCCCGATACGCAGTATTTT.

The chain joins TRBV10-2 to TRBJ1-2; perhaps TRBD1 as D (5 bases). The CDR3 is 13 amino acids. Germline V gives CDR1 WSHSY, CDR2 SAAADI. Trimming took off 7 bases at V and 7 bases at J, with 16 bases between the two ends. CDR3 sequence: CASNEGGDFGYTF. In DNA, the CDR3 is TGCGCCAGCAATGAAGGAGGGGATTTTGGCTACACCTTC.

This CDR3 is CATSRPEGPRSAQHF. The CDR3, as DNA: TGTGCCACCAGCCGACCGGAAGGCCCCCGGAGTGCCCAGCATTTT. The chain combines TRBV15 with TRBJ1-5; D is unresolved. This CDR3 is 15 amino acids long. CDR1 and CDR2 from the germline V gene are LNHNV and YYDKDF (reference sequence). V was trimmed by 5 bases and J by 11 bases, leaving 22 bases between them.

This chain links TRBV4-2 with TRBJ1-3, with D perhaps matching TRBD1 (6 bases). CDR1 is LGHNA and CDR2 is YNFKEQ in the germline V gene. Trimming took 4 bases from V and 2 from J, leaving 21 bases between them. This CDR3 is built from 18 residues. The CDR3 sequence is CASSRSSGTQGTGNTIYF. The CDR3 DNA reads TGTGCCAGCAGCCGGTCTAGTGGCACCCAGGGGACTGGAAACACCATATATTTT.

The gene calls are TRBV18 and TRBJ1-5; maybe TRBD1 (5 bases). The ends were cut back, 3 bases at V and 6 bases at J, with 15 bases in the middle. The CDR3 runs 15 residues. Germline loops: CDR1 KGHSH, CDR2 LQKENI. The CDR3 here is CASSPTGLGGQPQHF. In DNA form, the CDR3 reads TGTGCCAGCTCACCCACCGGGTTGGGGGGTCAGCCCCAGCATTTT.

This clone has just one count. This chain links TRBV5-5 with TRBJ1-5; 9 nucleotides agree with TRBD1. V was pared by 0 bases and J by 8 bases, with 3 bases of the junction left unmatched. The length of the CDR3 is 14 residues. Germline CDR1 SGHKS, CDR2 YYEKEE (reference sequence). Here the CDR3 reads CASSLADRGEPQHF. The CDR3 coding sequence is TGTGCCAGCAGCTTGGCGGACAGGGGAGAGCCCCAGCATTTT.

The gene calls are TRBV5-1 and TRBJ1-4, with D possibly being TRBD1 (5 bases). Trimming shortened V by 4 bases and J by 0 bases, and 13 bases separated the two germline ends. The CDR3 has 16 amino acids. Looked up from germline, CDR1 is SGHRS and CDR2 is YFSETQ. The CDR3 protein is CASSMGGGTTNEKLFF. DNA of the CDR3: TGCGCCAGCAGCATGGGGGGTGGAACAACTAATGAAAAACTGTTTTTT.